The sequence of this T cell receptor (beta chain) was determined in a study of lymphopenia after photon versus proton radiotherapy. Overall study findings and caveats: Oligoclonal CD8+ Temra expansion after nadir drove photon patients' diversity drop. Relative stability marked proton patients; photon patients lost diversity and naive cells.

Comment on this clone: The antigen remains undetermined.

Sequencing used immunoSEQ multiplex PCR; TCRdb keeps in-frame clones, though not all of them. The repertoire includes about 68,000 clones, roughly 88% of them detected once, and approximately 2.9% sits in the top ten. V lost 1 base and J lost 3; bases outside the gene matches: 6. In germline, CDR1 is SGHRS, CDR2 YFSETQ. The CDR3 has 17 amino acids. This receptor was taken from a woman aged 70-85 years with pancreatic cancer. The V call is TRBV5-1, the J call TRBJ2-2, with TRBD2 matching over 10 bases. This sample comprised peripheral blood, obtained from a patient treated with photon-based radiotherapy. DNA of the CDR3: TGCGCCAGCAGCTTGTCTAGCGGGAGTGGGTACACCGGGGAGCTGTTTTTT. It codes for CASSLSSGSGYTGELFF.